This TCR beta chain was observed in a study of technical replicates of blood from a handful of donors. This clone was seen just once. The CDR3 extends over 16 amino acids. Deletions cut 5 bases from V and 4 bases from J, with 18 bases between. Germline V gene data show CDR1 as SGHNT and CDR2 as YENEEA. The protocol was immunoSEQ multiplex PCR, while the TCRdb copy is restricted to in-frame clones and leaves out a portion. In the table there are 79,000 or so clones, about 96% of which are singletons. The chain joins TRBV11-3 to TRBJ1-3; D not resolved. Sequenced: T cells isolated from PBMCs. This receptor was obtained from a human donor in good health. The CDR3 nucleotides read TGTGCCAGCAGCACCCAGCCAGGTCTGGCAGGAAACACCATATATTTT. Protein: CASSTQPGLAGNTIYF.